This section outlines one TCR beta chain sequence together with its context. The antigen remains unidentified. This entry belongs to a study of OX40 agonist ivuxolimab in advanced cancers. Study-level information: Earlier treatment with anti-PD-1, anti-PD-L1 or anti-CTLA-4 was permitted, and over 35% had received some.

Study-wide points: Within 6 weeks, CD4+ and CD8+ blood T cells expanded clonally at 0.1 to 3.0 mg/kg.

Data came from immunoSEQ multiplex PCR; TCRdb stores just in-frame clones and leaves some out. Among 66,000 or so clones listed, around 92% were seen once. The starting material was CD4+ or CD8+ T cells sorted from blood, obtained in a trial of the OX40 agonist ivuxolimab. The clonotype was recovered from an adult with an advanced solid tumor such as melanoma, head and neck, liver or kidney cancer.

CDR3 protein: CASSLPGQAFTENNSPLHF. The DNA of the CDR3 is TGTGCCAGCAGTTTACCGGGACAGGCCTTTACGGAAAATAATTCACCCCTCCACTTT. J is TRBJ1-6 and V is TRBV28; TRBD1 aligns across 8 bases. V dropped 2 bases and J dropped 5; count of bases not matched to a gene: 14. The CDR3 is made up of 19 amino acids. CDR1 and CDR2 from the germline V gene are MDHEN and SYDVKM.